Listed below are T cell receptor beta chains from one sample, sequenced in a study of cytomegalovirus exposure and HLA in healthy donors. Generated by immunoSEQ multiplex PCR, the TCRdb table keeps only in-frame clones and is missing some. The sample has just over 200,000 clones, roughly 68% seen once; the top ten hold around 3%. What was sequenced was PBMCs. These receptor sequences come from a middle-aged man in good health and CMV-seropositive. CDR3s include the opening cysteine and the closing phenylalanine or tryptophan. Each record gives: CDR3 protein, CDR3 DNA, D gene, V gene, clone size, J gene. A D gene is named only where the DNA matches it firmly. Clone size is not always given. Where it is, it says once, few, many or a class for expanded clones.

CDR3aa: CASSLEGRLNTEAFF; CDR3nt: TGTGCCAGCAGCTTGGAAGGCAGGCTGAACACTGAAGCTTTCTTT; d_gene: .; v_gene: TRBV5-6; abundance: .; j_gene: TRBJ1-1
CDR3aa: CASSLGGQGPYTF; CDR3nt: TGTGCCAGCAGCTTAGGGGGGCAGGGGCCCTACACCTTC; d_gene: .; v_gene: TRBV11-2; abundance: .; j_gene: TRBJ1-2
CDR3aa: CASSLEGQGDTQYF; CDR3nt: TGCGCCAGCAGCTTGGAAGGGCAGGGCGATACGCAGTATTTT; d_gene: .; v_gene: TRBV5-1; abundance: few; j_gene: TRBJ2-3
CDR3aa: CASSLFLRRTEVQNSPLHF; CDR3nt: TGTGCCAGCAGTTTATTCCTCCGTAGGACGGAGGTACAGAATTCACCCCTCCACTTT; d_gene: .; v_gene: TRBV28; abundance: .; j_gene: TRBJ1-6
CDR3aa: CASSPAGARQAEAFF; CDR3nt: TGTGCCAGCAGCCCAGCGGGAGCACGACAGGCTGAAGCTTTCTTT; d_gene: .; v_gene: TRBV7-9; abundance: .; j_gene: TRBJ1-1
CDR3aa: CASSLIPINYGYTF; CDR3nt: TGTGCCAGCAGCTTAATACCTATCAACTATGGCTACACCTTC; d_gene: .; v_gene: TRBV7-9; abundance: .; j_gene: TRBJ1-2
CDR3aa: CASSQVYSGGSSYEQYF; CDR3nt: TGCGCCAGCAGCCAGGTGTATAGCGGGGGGTCCTCCTACGAGCAGTACTTC; d_gene: TRBD2; v_gene: TRBV4-3; abundance: .; j_gene: TRBJ2-7
CDR3aa: CASSQDPNTGELFF; CDR3nt: TGCGCCAGCAGCCAAGATCCAAACACCGGGGAGCTGTTTTTT; d_gene: .; v_gene: TRBV4-3; abundance: .; j_gene: TRBJ2-2
CDR3aa: CASSPETGVGKLFF; CDR3nt: TGCGCCAGCAGCCCGGAGACAGGGGTGGGAAAACTGTTTTTT; d_gene: TRBD1; v_gene: TRBV5-1; abundance: .; j_gene: TRBJ1-4
CDR3aa: CASSVALRNEQFF; CDR3nt: TGTGCCAGCAGCGTAGCTCTGAGAAATGAGCAGTTCTTC; d_gene: .; v_gene: TRBV9; abundance: .; j_gene: TRBJ2-1
CDR3aa: CASSLKSPGRKEEQYF; CDR3nt: TGTGCCAGCAGCTTAAAGAGCCCCGGGAGGAAGGAAGAGCAGTACTTC; d_gene: TRBD2; v_gene: TRBV7-9; abundance: .; j_gene: TRBJ2-5
CDR3aa: CASSSSPPPTGELFF; CDR3nt: TGTGCCAGCAGCTCTAGCCCCCCCCCTACCGGGGAGCTGTTTTTT; d_gene: .; v_gene: TRBV11-3; abundance: .; j_gene: TRBJ2-2
CDR3aa: CASSQIRGVGGYTF; CDR3nt: TGCGCCAGCAGCCAAATCAGGGGAGTCGGTGGCTACACCTTC; d_gene: .; v_gene: TRBV4-1; abundance: .; j_gene: TRBJ1-2
CDR3aa: CASSLMGQGNEQYF; CDR3nt: TGCGCCAGCAGCTTAATGGGACAGGGGAACGAGCAGTACTTC; d_gene: TRBD1; v_gene: TRBV5-1; abundance: .; j_gene: TRBJ2-7
CDR3aa: CAPGGGNPYEQYF; CDR3nt: TGTGCCCCCGGGGGGGGAAACCCGTACGAGCAGTACTTC; d_gene: TRBD2; v_gene: TRBV2; abundance: once; j_gene: TRBJ2-7
CDR3aa: CASHRDTNQPQHF; CDR3nt: TGTGCCAGCCACCGGGACACTAATCAGCCCCAGCATTTT; d_gene: .; v_gene: TRBV10-3; abundance: .; j_gene: TRBJ1-5
CDR3aa: CATRGTGNQPQHF; CDR3nt: TGTGCCACCAGGGGGACAGGGAATCAGCCCCAGCATTTT; d_gene: TRBD1; v_gene: TRBV19; abundance: .; j_gene: TRBJ1-5
CDR3aa: CASSPPTDTEAFF; CDR3nt: TGTGCCAGCAGCCCCCCAACAGACACTGAAGCTTTCTTT; d_gene: .; v_gene: TRBV11-2; abundance: .; j_gene: TRBJ1-1
CDR3aa: CASSLLPLGTQYF; CDR3nt: TGTGCCAGCAGCTTACTTCCCCTAGGGACCCAGTACTTC; d_gene: .; v_gene: TRBV11-2; abundance: few; j_gene: TRBJ2-5
CDR3aa: CASSIRTGGYEQYF; CDR3nt: TGCGCCAGCAGCATCCGGACAGGGGGGTACGAGCAGTACTTC; d_gene: TRBD1; v_gene: TRBV5-1; abundance: few; j_gene: TRBJ2-7
CDR3aa: CASSLREGQGARGYTF; CDR3nt: TGTGCCAGCAGCTTACGGGAGGGACAGGGGGCTCGCGGCTACACCTTC; d_gene: TRBD1; v_gene: TRBV7-6; abundance: .; j_gene: TRBJ1-2
CDR3aa: CASSQNTGIYGYTF; CDR3nt: TGTGCCAGCAGCCAGAATACAGGGATTTATGGCTACACCTTC; d_gene: .; v_gene: TRBV7-8; abundance: .; j_gene: TRBJ1-2
CDR3aa: CASSLRTGPLILTIEKLFF; CDR3nt: TGTGCCAGCAGCTTAAGGACAGGCCCTTTGATTTTAACGATTGAAAAACTGTTTTTT; d_gene: TRBD1; v_gene: TRBV7-9; abundance: once; j_gene: TRBJ1-4
CDR3aa: CASRRNEKLFF; CDR3nt: TGTGCCAGCAGACGGAATGAAAAACTGTTTTTT; d_gene: .; v_gene: TRBV6-1; abundance: few; j_gene: TRBJ1-4
CDR3aa: CSVEISGANVLTF; CDR3nt: TGCAGCGTCGAGATTTCTGGGGCCAACGTCCTGACTTTC; d_gene: .; v_gene: TRBV29-1; abundance: .; j_gene: TRBJ2-6
CDR3aa: CASSSGGSGYTF; CDR3nt: TGTGCCAGCAGCTCTGGGGGGAGTGGCTACACCTTC; d_gene: .; v_gene: TRBV5-4; abundance: once; j_gene: TRBJ1-2
CDR3aa: CAIRLAGPDTDTQYF; CDR3nt: TGTGCCATCAGGCTAGCGGGGCCCGACACAGATACGCAGTATTTT; d_gene: TRBD2; v_gene: TRBV10-3; abundance: few; j_gene: TRBJ2-3
CDR3aa: CASSLNGQGASTEAFF; CDR3nt: TGTGCCAGCAGCTTAAACGGACAGGGGGCGAGCACTGAAGCTTTCTTT; d_gene: TRBD1; v_gene: TRBV7-3; abundance: .; j_gene: TRBJ1-1
CDR3aa: CATSRDRGGGGTEAFF; CDR3nt: TGTGCCACCAGCAGAGATCGGGGGGGAGGAGGCACTGAAGCTTTCTTT; d_gene: .; v_gene: TRBV15; abundance: .; j_gene: TRBJ1-1
CDR3aa: CASSLDRVDNYGYTF; CDR3nt: TGTGCCAGCTCATTGGACAGGGTAGATAACTATGGCTACACCTTC; d_gene: TRBD1; v_gene: TRBV18; abundance: few; j_gene: TRBJ1-2
CDR3aa: CASSVVGTGDGYTF; CDR3nt: TGTGCCAGCAGCGTAGTCGGGACAGGGGATGGCTACACCTTC; d_gene: TRBD1; v_gene: TRBV9; abundance: few; j_gene: TRBJ1-2
CDR3aa: CASSFRDRGTEQYF; CDR3nt: TGTGCCAGCAGCTTCCGGGACAGGGGTACCGAGCAGTACTTC; d_gene: TRBD1; v_gene: TRBV5-4; abundance: few; j_gene: TRBJ2-7
CDR3aa: CASRRGAGGLDTQYF; CDR3nt: TGTGCCAGCAGGCGGGGAGCGGGGGGGCTCGATACGCAGTATTTT; d_gene: TRBD2; v_gene: TRBV27; abundance: once; j_gene: TRBJ2-3
CDR3aa: CASSEIGTGDFETQYF; CDR3nt: TGTGCCAGCAGTGAAATAGGGACAGGGGATTTCGAGACCCAGTACTTC; d_gene: TRBD1; v_gene: TRBV6-1; abundance: .; j_gene: TRBJ2-5
CDR3aa: CASSLLVYTEAFF; CDR3nt: TGTGCCAGCAGTTTACTAGTTTACACTGAAGCTTTCTTT; d_gene: .; v_gene: TRBV27; abundance: .; j_gene: TRBJ1-1
CDR3aa: CASIREGQPQHF; CDR3nt: TGTGCCAGCATCCGGGAAGGACAGCCCCAGCATTTT; d_gene: .; v_gene: TRBV28; abundance: .; j_gene: TRBJ1-5
CDR3aa: CASSDRGRDTQYF; CDR3nt: TGTGCCAGCAGTGACAGGGGGAGGGATACGCAGTATTTT; d_gene: .; v_gene: TRBV25-1; abundance: .; j_gene: TRBJ2-3
CDR3aa: CASRAGIGSPLHF; CDR3nt: TGTGCCAGCAGGGCAGGGATTGGTTCACCCCTCCACTTT; d_gene: .; v_gene: TRBV6-4; abundance: .; j_gene: TRBJ1-6
CDR3aa: CSVGTSEVVGTQYF; CDR3nt: TGCAGCGTTGGGACTAGCGAGGTCGTAGGGACCCAGTACTTC; d_gene: TRBD2; v_gene: TRBV29-1; abundance: .; j_gene: TRBJ2-5
CDR3aa: CASPGGIVGTQYF; CDR3nt: TGTGCCAGCCCAGGGGGAATCGTAGGGACCCAGTACTTC; d_gene: TRBD1; v_gene: TRBV6-1; abundance: .; j_gene: TRBJ2-5
CDR3aa: CASSYRGLGTDTQYF; CDR3nt: TGTGCCAGCAGTTACAGGGGGCTCGGCACAGATACGCAGTATTTT; d_gene: TRBD1; v_gene: TRBV6-5; abundance: .; j_gene: TRBJ2-3
CDR3aa: CASSLLPGQGVYGYPF; CDR3nt: TGTGCCAGCAGCTTACTTCCGGGACAGGGGGTCTATGGCTACCCCTTC; d_gene: TRBD1; v_gene: TRBV11-2; abundance: .; j_gene: TRBJ1-2
CDR3aa: CASSPNRVNPHGYTF; CDR3nt: TGTGCCAGCAGTCCCAACAGGGTAAACCCACATGGCTACACCTTC; d_gene: .; v_gene: TRBV2; abundance: .; j_gene: TRBJ1-2
CDR3aa: CASSVGQGRGYTF; CDR3nt: TGTGCCAGCAGCGTGGGACAGGGGCGAGGCTACACCTTC; d_gene: TRBD1; v_gene: TRBV13; abundance: .; j_gene: TRBJ1-2
CDR3aa: CASSQGTSGSFYNEQFF; CDR3nt: TGCGCCAGCAGCCAAGGGACTAGCGGGTCATTCTACAATGAGCAGTTCTTC; d_gene: TRBD2; v_gene: TRBV4-3; abundance: .; j_gene: TRBJ2-1
CDR3aa: CASSPRGGGGINEQFF; CDR3nt: TGTGCCAGCAGCCCCCGTGGGGGCGGGGGAATCAATGAGCAGTTCTTC; d_gene: .; v_gene: TRBV9; abundance: .; j_gene: TRBJ2-1
CDR3aa: CASSEERGATNEQFF; CDR3nt: TGCGCCAGCAGCGAAGAGCGGGGGGCGACAAATGAGCAGTTCTTC; d_gene: TRBD2; v_gene: TRBV5-1; abundance: .; j_gene: TRBJ2-1
CDR3aa: CASSLNRGETQYF; CDR3nt: TGTGCCAGCAGCTTAAACAGGGGGGAGACCCAGTACTTC; d_gene: TRBD1; v_gene: TRBV7-9; abundance: .; j_gene: TRBJ2-5
CDR3aa: CASSEGGTPKQFF; CDR3nt: TGCGCCAGCAGTGAGGGGGGGACTCCGAAGCAGTTCTTC; d_gene: .; v_gene: TRBV10-2; abundance: .; j_gene: TRBJ2-1
CDR3aa: CASSPLRTRTGTGGEQYF; CDR3nt: TGTGCCAGCAGTCCCCTCCGAACCCGCACCGGGACAGGGGGCGAGCAGTACTTC; d_gene: TRBD1; v_gene: TRBV28; abundance: few; j_gene: TRBJ2-7
CDR3aa: CASSPLPGLAGAYEQYF; CDR3nt: TGTGCCAGCAGCCCTCTTCCGGGACTAGCGGGGGCCTACGAGCAGTACTTC; d_gene: TRBD2; v_gene: TRBV4-2; abundance: .; j_gene: TRBJ2-7
CDR3aa: CSVGGLSDSDTQYF; CDR3nt: TGCAGCGTTGGGGGACTTTCCGACTCAGATACGCAGTATTTT; d_gene: .; v_gene: TRBV29-1; abundance: .; j_gene: TRBJ2-3
CDR3aa: CASSSPSGGINTGELFF; CDR3nt: TGTGCCAGCAGCTCCCCTAGCGGGGGCATTAACACCGGGGAGCTGTTTTTT; d_gene: TRBD2; v_gene: TRBV5-4; abundance: .; j_gene: TRBJ2-2
CDR3aa: CASSLTRGITEAFF; CDR3nt: TGTGCCAGCAGCCTCACCAGGGGGATTACTGAAGCTTTCTTT; d_gene: TRBD1; v_gene: TRBV7-9; abundance: .; j_gene: TRBJ1-1